The T cell receptor beta chain described here comes from a study of blood T cell repertoires in COVID-19. About the study: Some COVID-19 samples were acute and others convalescent; all came from the United States, Italy and Spain. In each case, the material was cDNA or gDNA derived from T cells, B-cell-depleted T cells, or PBMCs.

The CDR3 consists of 17 residues. Germline-derived CDR1 and CDR2 are SSHAT and FNYEAQ (reference sequence). In the original processing: Cell counts per sample came from amplifying reference gene primers. The method was immunoSEQ multiplex PCR; TCRdb's version includes in-frame clones alone and lacks a portion of them. The DNA was the basis for D and trimming; V, J and clone size are from that table. This sample yields about 410,000 clones, of which over 75% are seen a single time; roughly 1.6% belongs to the top ten. As regards this clone: The junction departs from the called germline gene at one end, perhaps through a read error.

The V gene is TRBV7-7, the J gene TRBJ2-5; TRBD2 aligns across 14 bases. The TCR was taken from a woman aged 40 to 49 with COVID-19, enrolled during active disease. Sequencing was performed on peripheral blood. The chain's CDR3 is CASSRGLAGGIKETQYF. DNA of the CDR3: TGTGCTAGCAGCCGAGGACTAGCGGGGGGCATAAAGGAGACCCAGTACTTC.